This note documents a single TCR beta chain sequence. This receptor's antigen is unknown. Base-call qualities are not available, and no considerably larger clone is one nucleotide away. Between the V and J ends, shortened by 4 bases and 6 bases respectively, the junction contains 7 bases. The CDR3 contains 11 residues, cysteine and phenylalanine counted. CDR3 DNA only is kept here, 33 bases in frame from base 1. The CDR3 regions of human TCRbeta chains were analyzed by immunosequencing. As for how the authors treated the data: Repertoire TCRs were matched against a reference library of SARS-CoV-2-specific TCRs generated with the MIRA antigen-specificity platform. Breadth was defined as the fraction of unique TCRs that were SARS-CoV-2-associated, and depth was defined as the fraction of total T cells that were SARS-CoV-2-associated. Using the MIRA data, each spike-specific TCR was mapped to the spike region that the TCR reacts to and placed in a CD4 or CD8 class. Log10-transformed breadth and depth values were compared by one-way ANOVA with Sidak's multiple comparisons tests. TCRdb retrieved this table from immuneACCESS and kept in-frame rearrangements only. Not all clones are present; in checked studies, unresolved V genes account for under half, and no reason is known for the remainder. V and J calls and clone size follow that table, whereas D and trimming were derived from the DNA. This sample lists about 82,000 clones; 90% were detected once. The top ten constitute roughly 5.2% of the sample.

This sample was included in a study of T cell responses to AZD1222 COVID-19 vaccine (dated by TCRdb to about 2021). Regarding the research as a whole: AZD1222 recipients with second doses at about 4 weeks or about 12 weeks were pooled, because spike-specific TCR depth and breadth did not differ between schedules. A total of 230 to 250 trial participants underwent TCR sequencing, of whom about 200 had received two doses of AZD1222 and some 25 had received two doses of the MenACWY control vaccine. Trial participants were enrolled by age into subgroups of 18-55, 56-69 and 70-plus years, and around 150, 29 and 61 TCR-sequenced participants, respectively, were included in these subgroups. The paper's findings and limits, for the study overall: Nearly half of unique spike-specific TCRs reportedly recognized epitopes outside regions mutated in the B.1.351 and B.1.1.7 variants. Conclusions about previously exposed vaccinees are limited, since just five or six AZD1222 recipients were seropositive for SARS-CoV-2 at baseline. No day 14 peak-response samples were available, so repertoires were characterized only after the peak T cell response. The whole spike protein was spanned by vaccine-associated CD4 TCRs, and dominant responses were seen in regions 160-218 and 743-854. Spike-specific TCR breadth and depth rose significantly after two AZD1222 doses compared with day 0 and with MenACWY recipients. In the small 56-69-year group, the increase in depth fell short of significance, most likely because of low power. Participants were mostly white British and included more females than males, and it was suggested by the authors that clonal diversity may have been underestimated.

Sample time point, as interpreted from the label and publication: baseline before first vaccination. Vaccinee samples were obtained from the UK trials COV001 and COV002, which included a single-blind randomized controlled phase 2/3 trial of AZD1222 (ChAdOx1 nCoV-19) in healthy adults. For TCRbeta chain sequencing, PBMC samples were collected from trial participants at day 0 and at day 28 after the second dose. Sequencing was performed on peripheral blood, taken on day 0 of AZD1222 vaccination. This sequence uses TRBV12-3 or TRBV12-4 and TRBJ2-7; a confident D gene designation cannot be given. The receptor was derived from an adult in good health. The DNA is as follows: TGTGCCAGCAGTTCGGCCGGCGAGCAGTACTTC. Its protein product is CASSSAGEQYF.